This section outlines one T cell receptor beta chain sequence together with its context. What it binds is not known. This sample is drawn from a study of cytomegalovirus exposure and HLA in healthy donors. Study at large: About 180 million T cells yielded 90 million to 130 million unique TCR beta sequences in earlier analysis. Broader study findings: Because they were indistinguishable, some V segments, including TRBV6-2 and TRBV6-3, were excluded.

Trimming pared 5 bases from V and 0 bases from J, leaving 9 bases between. The germline V gene has CDR1 SGHDN and CDR2 FVKESK. This CDR3 is 14 amino acids long. PCR employed 60 Vbeta and 13 Jbeta primers. Clones were read by immunoSEQ multiplex PCR, and TCRdb kept only the in-frame ones, dropping some. The sample holds around 160,000 clones, approximately 78% seen once. The chain employs TRBV14 and TRBJ2-3; D not certain. The sequence came from a male donor in good health and CMV-seronegative. What was sequenced was PBMCs. CDR3 sequence reads: CASSSLISTDTQYF. The CDR3 nucleotides are TGTGCCAGCAGCTCGCTAATTAGCACAGATACGCAGTATTTT.